This TCR beta chain was profiled in a study of T-cell memory formation after mild COVID-19. Between the trimmed V and J ends, which lost 4 bases and 4 bases, there was a span of 13 bases. CDR1 is MNHEY and CDR2 is SVGAGI in the germline V gene. The CDR3 consists of 15 residues. Findings and limits, study-wide: Mostly located in CM and EM were contracting CD4+ clones, with contracting CD8+ clones located in EMRA.

As regards this clonotype: What it binds is unknown.

TCRdb re-called the 5' RACE reads with MiXCR, one entry per CDR3 protein. The sample includes a few hundred thousand distinct CDR3 sequences, under 25% of them seen just once. The sample was PBMCs or a T cell subset sorted from them (not recorded which). The chain combines TRBV6-5 with TRBJ2-2, with D possibly being TRBD1 (5 bases). This receptor was obtained from a man aged 18 to 29 who had mild COVID-19 (a few samples of this study predate the infection). Cell type and time point are not known. CDR3 sequence (DNA): TGTGCCAGCAGTTTCTGGGGCAGTGTCACCGGGGAGCTGTTTTTT. Translating gives CASSFWGSVTGELFF.